The present TCR beta chain was sequenced within a study of vaccination and CD4 T cells after COVID-19. Study details: The cells were exposed to overlapping spike peptides originating from SARS-CoV-2, HCoV-NL63, HCoV-OC43 and HCoV-229E for stimulation.

This clonotype was found a few times. Antigen: not known. The treatment is: 10-day PBMC culture with coronavirus spike peptide pools or control peptides (ViraFEST assay). The Oncomine TCR Beta short-read assay was applied to DNA of cultured CD4+ T cells. TCRdb called the PCR reads again in MiXCR, with one record for every CDR3 protein. The sample contains just over 20,000 distinct CDR3 sequences, under 80% of which appear only once. The V and J ends lost 5 bases and 1 base respectively, with 9 bases between them. The CDR3 contains 13 residues. Germline V CDR1 and CDR2: DFQATT, SNEGSKA (reference sequence).

The chain is built from TRBV20-1 and TRBJ1-5; tentatively, D is TRBD1 (6 bases). The sequencing sample was made of CD4+ T cells from blood, cultured in vitro. This receptor was taken from a human donor who had recovered from COVID-19. The CDR3 sequence: CSARDRSNQPQHF. The CDR3 coding sequence is TGCAGTGCTCGCGACAGGAGCAATCAGCCCCAGCATTTT.